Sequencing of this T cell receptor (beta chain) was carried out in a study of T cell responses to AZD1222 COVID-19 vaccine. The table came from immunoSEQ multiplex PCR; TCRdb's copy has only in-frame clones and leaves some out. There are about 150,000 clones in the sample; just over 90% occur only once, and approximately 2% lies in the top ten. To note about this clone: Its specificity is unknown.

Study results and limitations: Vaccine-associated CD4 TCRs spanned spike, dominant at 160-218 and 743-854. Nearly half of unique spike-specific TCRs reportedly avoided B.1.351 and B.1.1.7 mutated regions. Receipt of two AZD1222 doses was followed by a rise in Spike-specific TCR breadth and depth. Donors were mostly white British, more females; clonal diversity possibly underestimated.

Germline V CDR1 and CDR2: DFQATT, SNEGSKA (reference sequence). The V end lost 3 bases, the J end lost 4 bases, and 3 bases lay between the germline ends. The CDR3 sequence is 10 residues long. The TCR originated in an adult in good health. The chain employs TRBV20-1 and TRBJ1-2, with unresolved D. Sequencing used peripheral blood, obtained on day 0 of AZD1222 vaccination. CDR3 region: CSARTYGYTF. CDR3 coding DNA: TGCAGTGCTAGGACCTATGGCTACACCTTC.